This passage covers 8 T cell receptor beta chains from one sample sequenced in a study of cytomegalovirus exposure and HLA in healthy donors. 60 Vbeta and 13 Jbeta primers were used in PCR. Assay used: immunoSEQ multiplex PCR; TCRdb lists only in-frame clones, some missing. The sample has some 150,000 clones; just under 85% are singletons. Input material: PBMCs. These receptors all come from a man younger than 45 in good health and CMV-seropositive.

This rearrangement joins TRBV7-6 to TRBJ1-1; possible D gene TRBD1, 6 bases. The CDR3 length is 17 residues. Germline V gene sequence: CDR1 SGHVS, CDR2 FNYEAQ. V was trimmed by 4 bases and J by 6 bases, leaving 24 bases between them. The CDR3 reads CASSSTLSGSQGPEAFF. The CDR3 DNA reads TGTGCCAGCAGCTCGACTCTTTCAGGGTCACAGGGCCCTGAAGCTTTCTTT.

The V and J genes are TRBV21-1 and TRBJ1-5; the table's D call, TRBD1, was not checked against the DNA. TRBV21-1 is given as a pseudogene. This CDR3 has 16 residues. The CDR3 nucleotides are TGTGCCAGCAGCAACCCCCGACAGGCCCGCAATCAGCCCCAGCATTTT. Amino acid sequence: CASSNPRQARNQPQHF.

This chain joins TRBV6-5 and TRBJ1-1; tentatively, D is TRBD1 (6 bases). The CDR3 contains 13 residues. The germline V gene has CDR1 MNHEY and CDR2 SVGAGI. Trimming took off 10 bases at V and 6 bases at J, with 18 bases between the two ends. This CDR3 reads CAIQLGGRAEAFF. Written as DNA, the CDR3 is TGTGCCATTCAGTTAGGGGGGAGGGCTGAAGCTTTCTTT.

This chain connects TRBV5-6 to TRBJ2-2, with 9 nucleotides matching TRBD1. Germline values: CDR1 SGHDT, CDR2 YYEEEE. The ends lost 3 bases at V and 4 bases at J; junction bases unmatched: 4. This CDR3 region has 15 residues. In nucleotides, the CDR3 is TGTGCCAGCAGCTACCGGGACAGGGTCACCGGGGAGCTGTTTTTT. It translates to CASSYRDRVTGELFF.

To note about this clone: At one end the junction does not follow the germline gene, possibly because of a read error. This sequence joins TRBV28 and TRBJ2-7; 7 bases line up with TRBD2. Germline values: CDR1 MDHEN, CDR2 SYDVKM. The CDR3 is 15 amino acids. CDR3 protein: CASSTLGQGGHEQHF. In DNA form, the CDR3 reads TGTGCCAGCAGTACCCTGGGGCAGGGAGGGCACGAGCAGCACTTC.

The CDR3 DNA sequence: TGTGCCAGCAGTGAATTGGCTATTGGGGCCTTGGAGCAGTACTTC. Its translation is CASSELAIGALEQYF. This rearrangement joins TRBV6-1 to TRBJ2-7, with a weak D call TRBD1 (5 bases). This CDR3 region has 15 residues. From germline, CDR1 is MNHNS and CDR2 SASEGT. The V end lost 2 bases, the J end lost 7 bases, and 18 bases lay between the germline ends.

The rearrangement joins TRBV5-1 to TRBJ1-4, with 10 bases lining up with TRBD1. The V segment lost 1 base and the J segment 7 bases; nucleotides outside the gene matches: 10. The CDR3 totals 17 residues. CDR1 is SGHRS and CDR2 is YFSETQ in the germline V gene. CDR3 nucleotides: TGCGCCAGCAGCTTGAGCGGGACAGGGGATCCCTCTGAAAAACTGTTTTTT. Translating gives CASSLSGTGDPSEKLFF.

The CDR3 loop reads CASSLSGATYNEQFF. The CDR3 DNA is TGTGCCAGCAGCCTTAGCGGGGCGACCTACAATGAGCAGTTCTTC. The V gene is TRBV11-2, the J gene TRBJ2-1; 8 positions agree with TRBD2. The CDR3 sequence is 15 residues long. Germline V gene sequence: CDR1 SGHAT, CDR2 FQNNGV. Trimming cost V 5 bases and J 2 bases; bases outside gene matches: 5.